These 8 T cell receptor beta chains were all obtained from the same sample, sequenced in a study of technical replicates of blood from a few donors. Repertoires were generated with immunoSEQ multiplex PCR, while TCRdb's copy carries only in-frame clones and drops some. The table has approximately 80,000 clones, approximately 90% seen once; the top ten hold approximately 0.42%. The sample consisted of T cells isolated from PBMCs. The receptors here all came from a human donor in good health.

The J gene is TRBJ2-7, the V gene TRBV7-2, with 7 positions matching TRBD1. Germline-derived CDR1 and CDR2 are SGHTA and FQGNSA. This CDR3 is built from 14 residues. J gave up 5 bases and V 4 bases, and 8 bases lay outside the gene matches. CDR3 amino acids: CASSSQGVSDEQYF. DNA of the CDR3: TGTGCCAGCAGCTCCCAGGGGGTGAGCGACGAGCAGTACTTC. The complete variable domain, with remaining parts taken from reference TRBV7-2 and TRBJ2-7, reads GAGVSQSPSNKVTEKGKDVELRCDPISGHTALYWYRQSLGQGLEFLIYFQGNSAPDKSGLPSDRFSAERTGGSVSTLTIQRTQQEDSAVYLCASSSQGVSDEQYFGPGTRLTVT.

The rearrangement joins TRBV7-2 to TRBJ2-2; D is undetermined. The CDR3 length is 14 residues. From germline, CDR1 is SGHTA and CDR2 FQGNSA. The ends were cut back, 4 bases at V and 3 bases at J, with 9 bases in the middle. The CDR3, as DNA: TGTGCCAGCAGCTCGGTCCGGGACACCGGGGAGCTGTTTTTT. Amino acids: CASSSVRDTGELFF.

The chain employs TRBV5-1 and TRBJ2-1; 10 bases are shared with TRBD2. The CDR3 length is 16 residues. V was pared by 0 bases and J by 2 bases, with 2 bases of the junction left unmatched. Germline CDR1 is SGHRS and CDR2 is YFSETQ. Here the CDR3 DNA reads TGCGCCAGCAGCTTGGAAGCGGGAGGGCCCTACAATGAGCAGTTCTTC. It is translated as CASSLEAGGPYNEQFF.

The chain has TRBV28 and TRBJ1-1, with D maybe TRBD1 (5 bases). The CDR3 contains 11 residues. The V gene lost 10 bases and the J gene lost 4 bases, with 10 bases spanning the gap. CDR1 is MDHEN and CDR2 is SYDVKM in the germline V gene. CDR3 protein: CATRGVTEAFF. For the CDR3, the DNA is TGTGCCACCAGAGGGGTCACTGAAGCTTTCTTT.

CDR3 loop: CASGLANGRGYEQYF. CDR3 coding DNA: TGTGCTAGTGGTTTGGCGAACGGGAGAGGGTACGAGCAGTACTTC. The V call is TRBV12-5, the J call TRBJ2-7; D perhaps matches TRBD2 (6 bases). This CDR3 spans 15 amino acids. Trimming removed 1 base at V and 4 bases at J, with 14 bases between. Germline lookup yields CDR1 LGHNT and CDR2 FRNRAP.

This rearrangement joins TRBV10-3 to TRBJ2-5, with D possibly TRBD2 on 6 matching bases. V shed 2 bases and J shed 4 bases, with 14 bases lying between them. Germline V lookup: CDR1 ENHRY, CDR2 SYGVKD. This CDR3 has 15 amino acids. The CDR3 DNA reads as TGTGCCATCAGTGAGGCGGGATACGCCCGAGAGACCCAGTACTTC. It encodes CAISEAGYARETQYF.

The chain employs TRBV6-6 and TRBJ1-1; weak D call: TRBD1 (5 bases). Trimming pared 7 bases from V and 7 bases from J, leaving 10 bases between. CDR1 and CDR2 (germline): MNHNY, SVGAGI (reference sequence). The CDR3 contains 11 residues. The CDR3 DNA reads as TGTGCCAGCAAGACAACAGGTGAAGCTTTCTTT. As protein: CASKTTGEAFF.

This clone has a single count. The chain uses TRBV4-2 and TRBJ1-1; D is undetermined. CDR1 and CDR2 (germline): LGHNA, YNFKEQ. Trimming removed 1 base from V and 4 bases from J, with 10 bases in between. The CDR3 is 14 residues long. CDR3 DNA sequence: TGTGCCAGCAGCCAAGTTTTTGAGGGCACTGAAGCTTTCTTT. Its translation: CASSQVFEGTEAFF.